These 25 T cell receptor beta chains came from one sample sequenced in a study of blood T cell repertoires in COVID-19. Here immunoSEQ multiplex PCR was the method, and the copy in TCRdb shows in-frame clones only, minus some. The data contain around 200,000 clones, 83% of them singletons. The sample taken for sequencing was peripheral blood. These receptors all come from a woman aged 40 to 55 with active or convalescent COVID-19.

In its sample, this clone was seen once. J is TRBJ1-4 and V is TRBV9; possible D gene TRBD1, 5 bases. Germline CDR1 reads SGDLS; CDR2 reads YYNGEE. V gave up 5 bases and J gave up 3 bases, with 17 bases separating them. The CDR3 is 16 residues long. The CDR3 spells CASSTGGVGSNEKLFF. The CDR3 nucleotides are TGTGCCAGCAGTACGGGGGGAGTCGGGTCTAATGAAAAACTGTTTTTT.

The rearrangement uses TRBV11-1 and TRBJ2-2, with TRBD2 matching 9 bases. This CDR3 has 16 residues. Germline lookup yields CDR1 SGHAT and CDR2 FQDESV (reference sequence). The junction had 7 bases not matched to a gene; V was cut back by 3 bases and J by 5 bases. The CDR3: CASSFEAGGFTGELFF. The CDR3, as DNA: TGTGCCAGCAGCTTTGAGGCGGGAGGGTTTACCGGGGAGCTGTTTTTT.

This chain joins TRBV9 and TRBJ2-3; possible D gene TRBD2, 6 bases. CDR1 is SGDLS, CDR2 YYNGEE, per germline. This CDR3 has 14 residues. V was clipped by 0 bases and J by 3 bases, with 8 bases between them. In nucleotides, the CDR3 is TGTGCCAGCAGCGTAGGGGGACTGACAGATACGCAGTATTTT. It yields the protein CASSVGGLTDTQYF.

V gene TRBV5-1 combines with J gene TRBJ2-5; D not certain. This CDR3 is 15 amino acids long. The V gene's germline CDR1 is SGHRS and CDR2 YFSETQ. Trimming took off 0 bases at V and 1 base at J, with 10 bases between the two ends. CDR3 in amino acids: CASSLVGQAQETQYF. The DNA of the CDR3 is TGCGCCAGCAGCTTGGTAGGCCAGGCCCAAGAGACCCAGTACTTC.

This chain joins TRBV3-1 (or the pseudogene TRBV3-2) and TRBJ2-1; 9 positions match TRBD2. V lost 4 bases and J lost 7; bases outside the gene matches: 11. Germline-derived CDR1 and CDR2 are LGHDT and YNNKEL (reference sequence). CDR3 length: 16 residues. The DNA of the CDR3 is TGTGCCAGCAGCCCCTGGTTAGCGGGAGTGAGTAATGAGCAGTTCTTC. This encodes CASSPWLAGVSNEQFF.

CDR3 sequence reads: CASSQLGGAGNTIYF. CDR3 DNA sequence: TGTGCCAGCAGCCAACTAGGGGGTGCAGGAAACACCATATATTTT. V gene TRBV11-2 combines with J gene TRBJ1-3; a possible D gene is TRBD1 (6 bases). Germline V gene data show CDR1 as SGHAT and CDR2 as FQNNGV. The CDR3 loop spans 15 amino acids. The V end lost 5 bases, the J end lost 4 bases, and 15 bases lay between the germline ends. Drawing the rest from reference TRBV11-2 and TRBJ1-3, the complete variable domain is EAGVAQSPRYKIIEKRQSVAFWCNPISGHATLYWYQQILGQGPKLLIQFQNNGVVDDSQLPKDRFSAERLKGVDSTLKIQPAKLEDSAVYLCASSQLGGAGNTIYFGEGSWLTVV.

The chain carries TRBV4-1 and TRBJ2-1; D possibly corresponds to TRBD1 (5 bases). Germline values: CDR1 MGHRA, CDR2 YSYEKL. The CDR3 sequence is 15 residues long. Trimming took 0 bases from V and 8 from J, leaving 14 bases between them. Here the CDR3 reads CASSQDAWTFDEQFF. DNA of the CDR3: TGCGCCAGCAGCCAAGATGCTTGGACATTCGATGAGCAGTTCTTC.

The chain employs TRBV18 and TRBJ1-2; TRBD1 aligns across 7 bases. The length of the CDR3 is 15 residues. Unmatched junction bases numbered 7, after V lost 3 bases and J lost 3 bases. Per the germline V gene, CDR1 is KGHSH and CDR2 is LQKENI. CDR3 residues: CASSPLEGADYGYTF. DNA for the CDR3: TGTGCCAGCTCACCCCTTGAGGGGGCAGACTATGGCTACACCTTC.

This sequence joins TRBV11-3 and TRBJ2-7; a weak D match, TRBD1 (5 bases). V lost 5 bases to trimming and J lost 2 bases, with 13 bases between them. The CDR3 runs 14 residues. CDR1 SGHNT and CDR2 YENEEA come from the germline V gene. The CDR3 DNA reads TGTGCCAGCAGCCCCACGGCAGGGACCTACGAGCAGTACTTC. Residues: CASSPTAGTYEQYF.

The V and J genes are TRBV19 and TRBJ2-3, with D perhaps matching TRBD2 (6 bases). The CDR3 consists of 15 residues. The germline CDR1 and CDR2 sequences are LNHDA and SQIVND (reference sequence). V lost 7 bases and J lost 0, with 14 bases in between. In DNA form, the CDR3 reads TGTGCCAGTACCCCGACCGGGACTAGCACAGATACGCAGTATTTT. Translating gives CASTPTGTSTDTQYF.

The rearrangement joins TRBV9 to TRBJ1-6; 7 bases line up with TRBD1. Germline V CDR1 and CDR2: SGDLS, YYNGEE. The CDR3 loop spans 16 amino acids. After removal of 4 bases from V and 5 bases from J, the junction contained 9 bases not matched to a gene. CDR3 region: CASSPRGGTDNSPLHF. CDR3 bases: TGTGCCAGCAGCCCCCGGGGGGGGACAGATAATTCACCCCTCCACTTT.

The chain carries TRBV27 and TRBJ2-3, with a weak D call TRBD2 (6 bases). The CDR3 extends over 16 amino acids. Trimming stripped 6 bases from V and 2 bases from J, with 18 bases between. Germline V gene lookup returns CDR1 MNHEY and CDR2 SMNVEV (reference sequence). The CDR3 DNA sequence: TGTGCCAGCAGGCTAAGTCTAGCGATGCTCACAGATACGCAGTATTTT. Amino acid sequence: CASRLSLAMLTDTQYF.

This clone was detected a few times. V usage is TRBV6-5 and J usage is TRBJ1-1; TRBD1 might be the D (6 bases). The CDR3 has 16 residues. CDR1 MNHEY and CDR2 SVGAGI come from the germline V gene. The V gene lost 4 bases and the J gene lost 1 base, with 16 bases spanning the gap. The CDR3 protein is CASSLRPGQWNTEAFF. The CDR3 DNA is TGTGCCAGCAGTTTGCGACCGGGACAATGGAACACTGAAGCTTTCTTT.

The chain carries TRBV5-6 and TRBJ2-7; D not certain. Trimming took 1 base from V and 3 from J, leaving 14 bases between them. This CDR3 is 15 amino acids long. Per germline, CDR1 SGHDT and CDR2 YYEEEE. The CDR3 region is CASSLYTFSFYEQYF. CDR3 coding DNA: TGTGCCAGCAGCTTGTACACCTTTTCCTTCTACGAGCAGTACTTC.

This sequence joins TRBV19 and TRBJ1-6, with TRBD1 matching over 9 bases. Germline CDR1 and CDR2: LNHDA and SQIVND (reference sequence). V lost 5 bases and J lost 5; bases outside the gene matches: 7. CDR3 size: 16 residues. This CDR3 is CASSVLQGANNSPLHF. CDR3 bases: TGTGCCAGTAGTGTCCTACAGGGGGCGAATAATTCACCCCTCCACTTT.

The chain uses TRBV28 and TRBJ1-4, with D perhaps matching TRBD1 (6 bases). The CDR3 has 13 amino acids. V shed 2 bases and J shed 7 bases, with 8 bases lying between them. Germline CDR1 and CDR2: MDHEN and SYDVKM. The CDR3 protein is CASSLNRAEKLFF. The CDR3 DNA reads TGTGCCAGCAGTTTAAACAGGGCTGAAAAACTGTTTTTT.

This clone came up a few times. V is TRBV14 and J is TRBJ2-7; D is possibly TRBD2 (6 bases). The ends were cut back, 4 bases at V and 4 bases at J, with 14 bases in the middle. Per germline, CDR1 SGHDN and CDR2 FVKESK. This CDR3 contains 14 residues. The CDR3 spells CASSPLGAGYEQYF. CDR3 bases: TGTGCCAGCAGCCCCCTCGGTGCGGGATACGAGCAGTACTTC.

The chain carries TRBV6-5 and TRBJ2-3, with 8 bases matching TRBD2. The CDR3 contains 16 residues. V shed 1 base, J shed 4 bases, and the junction held 7 bases outside the gene matches. Germline CDR1 MNHEY, CDR2 SVGAGI. This chain's CDR3 is CASSYFPGGVPDTQYF. The CDR3 region has the DNA TGTGCCAGCAGTTACTTCCCGGGGGGGGTACCAGATACGCAGTATTTT.

The chain recombines TRBV5-1 with TRBJ1-6, with a tentative D call TRBD1 (5 bases). The germline V and J ends were trimmed by 4 bases and 6 bases, with 11 bases remaining between them. This CDR3 comprises 14 residues. Germline V gene data show CDR1 as SGHRS and CDR2 as YFSETQ. CDR3 residues: CASSQGVGNSPLHF. CDR3 bases: TGCGCCAGCAGCCAAGGGGTGGGTAATTCACCCCTCCACTTT.

V usage is TRBV7-9 and J usage is TRBJ1-5; TRBD1 agrees at 12 bases. Germline V lookup: CDR1 SEHNR, CDR2 FQNEAQ (reference sequence). After removal of 4 bases from V and 6 bases from J, the junction contained 10 bases not matched to a gene. There are 17 residues in the CDR3. Here the CDR3 DNA reads TGTGCCAGCAGCTCGGGACAGGGGGCTTGGGAGGGTCAGCCCCAGCATTTT. Translating gives CASSSGQGAWEGQPQHF.

The rearrangement links TRBV3-1 (or the pseudogene TRBV3-2) to TRBJ2-3; 13 nucleotides agree with TRBD2. CDR1 LGHDT and CDR2 YNNKEL come from the germline V gene (reference sequence). The V gene end was trimmed by 1 base and the J gene end by 3 bases; junction bases not matched to a gene: 7. The CDR3 covers 18 residues. CDR3 DNA: TGTGCCAGCAGCCAAGGTCCACTAGCGGGGGGGCGGACAGATACGCAGTATTTT. Its translation: CASSQGPLAGGRTDTQYF.

The V call is TRBV28, the J call TRBJ1-5; 7 bases are shared with TRBD1. This CDR3 is 14 amino acids long. CDR1 and CDR2 (germline): MDHEN, SYDVKM. The V and J ends lost 6 bases and 0 bases, in that order; junction bases with no gene match: 2. For the CDR3, the DNA is TGTGCCAGCAGCAGGGGGTTTAGCAATCAGCCCCAGCATTTT. This gives the protein CASSRGFSNQPQHF.

V usage is TRBV6-5 and J usage is TRBJ2-6; D not certain. Germline CDR1 is MNHEY and CDR2 is SVGAGI. V lost 6 bases to trimming and J lost 0 bases, with 9 bases between them. This CDR3 has 15 residues. The CDR3 nucleotides read TGTGCCAGCAGGGCATACAACTCTGGGGCCAACGTCCTGACTTTC. Its protein is CASRAYNSGANVLTF.

The DNA for the CDR3 is TGCGCCAGCAGTGACCGGAGCGAGCAGTACTTC. Encoded protein: CASSDRSEQYF. The rearrangement links TRBV10-1 to TRBJ2-7, with D unclear. V was shortened by 3 bases and J by 6 bases, with 6 bases between the two germline ends. Germline V gene sequence: CDR1 WNHNN, CDR2 SYGVQD (reference sequence). CDR3 length: 11 residues.

The rearrangement links TRBV4-3 to TRBJ1-6; D unclear. Looked up from germline, CDR1 is LGHNA and CDR2 is YSLEER. This CDR3 has 15 amino acids. Trimming removed 0 bases at V and 8 bases at J, with 11 bases between. The chain's CDR3 is CASSQDPGLDSPLHF. Written as DNA, the CDR3 is TGCGCCAGCAGCCAAGATCCGGGGTTGGATTCACCCCTCCACTTT.